The 3 T cell receptor beta chains below come from one sample, sequenced in a study of blood T cell repertoires in COVID-19. Generated by immunoSEQ multiplex PCR, the TCRdb table keeps only in-frame clones and is missing some. The sample shows some 350,000 clones, approximately 89% of them seen only once. Sequences were obtained from peripheral blood. Every receptor here comes from a woman in her late teens or twenties who had recovered from COVID-19.

The chain combines TRBV5-1 with TRBJ2-2; D may be TRBD1 (6 bases). CDR1 is SGHRS, CDR2 YFSETQ, per germline. Trimming pared 4 bases from V and 3 bases from J, leaving 10 bases between. This CDR3 spans 14 amino acids. In DNA, the CDR3 is TGCGCCAGCAGCCTCGAGGGGGACACCGGGGAGCTGTTTTTT. Its translation: CASSLEGDTGELFF.

The chain joins TRBV7-2 to TRBJ2-1; 16 bases line up with TRBD2. This CDR3 has 19 amino acids. Germline V lookup: CDR1 SGHTA, CDR2 FQGNSA. Trimming cost V 5 bases and J 14 bases; bases outside gene matches: 21. CDR3 sequence (DNA): TGTGCCAGCAGCCGCGCTCCTCCCGGGACTAGCGGGAGGGCCGGTCAGAAGTTCTTC. Protein sequence: CASSRAPPGTSGRAGQKFF.

The chain links TRBV27 to TRBJ1-6; TRBD1 matches 7 bases. The CDR3 has 20 amino acids. V lost 3 bases to trimming and J lost 0 bases; unmatched junction nucleotides: 14. From germline, CDR1 is MNHEY and CDR2 SMNVEV (reference sequence). The CDR3 spells CASSFLIVPRGSSYNSPLHF. CDR3 nucleotide sequence: TGTGCCAGCAGTTTTTTGATCGTGCCCAGGGGGAGCTCCTATAATTCACCCCTCCACTTT.